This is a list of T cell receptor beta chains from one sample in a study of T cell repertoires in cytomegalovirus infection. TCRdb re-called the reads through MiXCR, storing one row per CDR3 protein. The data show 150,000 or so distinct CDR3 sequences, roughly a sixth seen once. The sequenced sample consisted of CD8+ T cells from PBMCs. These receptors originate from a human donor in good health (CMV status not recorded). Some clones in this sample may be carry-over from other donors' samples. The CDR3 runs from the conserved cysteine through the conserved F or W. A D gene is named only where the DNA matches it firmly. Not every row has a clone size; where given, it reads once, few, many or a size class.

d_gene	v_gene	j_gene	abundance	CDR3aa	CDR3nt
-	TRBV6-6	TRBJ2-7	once	CASSLPHDSLLEQYF	TGTGCCAGCAGCCTCCCCCATGACAGCCTATTGGAGCAGTACTTC
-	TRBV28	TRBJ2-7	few	CASSPLSRYEQYF	TGTGCCAGCAGCCCCTTGTCTAGATACGAGCAGTACTTC
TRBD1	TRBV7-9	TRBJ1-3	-	CASSLRGTGAGNTIYF	TGTGCCAGCAGCTTGCGGGGGACAGGGGCTGGAAACACCATATATTTT
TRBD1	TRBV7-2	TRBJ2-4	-	CASSYSTGSAKNIQYF	TGTGCCAGCAGCTATTCGACAGGGTCAGCCAAAAACATTCAGTACTTC
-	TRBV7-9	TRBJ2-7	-	CASSPKGSPYEQYF	TGTGCCAGCAGCCCCAAAGGGAGTCCCTACGAGCAGTACTTC
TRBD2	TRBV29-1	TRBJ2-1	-	CSVLLAGDLNEQFF	TGCAGCGTCTTACTAGCGGGAGACCTCAATGAGCAGTTCTTC
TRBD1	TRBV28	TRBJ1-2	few	CASSLRWETGTGGYTF	TGTGCCAGCAGTTTACGGTGGGAAACCGGGACAGGTGGCTACACCTTC
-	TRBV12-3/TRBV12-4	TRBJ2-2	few	CASSPYTSGSDTGELFF	TGTGCCAGCAGCCCCTATACTTCGGGCAGTGACACCGGGGAGCTGTTTTTT
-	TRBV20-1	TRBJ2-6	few	CSARPPSGANVLTF	TGCAGTGCTAGGCCGCCCTCTGGGGCCAACGTCCTGACTTTC
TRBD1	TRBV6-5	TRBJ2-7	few	CASSYGTEAIEQYF	TGTGCCAGCAGTTACGGGACAGAAGCAATCGAGCAGTACTTC
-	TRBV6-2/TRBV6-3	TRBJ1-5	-	CASWARHSNQPQHF	TGTGCCAGTTGGGCGCGGCATAGCAATCAGCCCCAGCATTTT
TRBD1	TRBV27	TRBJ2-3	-	CASSTPQTGQDTQYF	TGTGCCAGCAGTACCCCCCAGACAGGGCAAGATACGCAGTATTTT
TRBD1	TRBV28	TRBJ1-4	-	CASSPQGDEKLFF	TGTGCCAGCAGTCCTCAGGGGGATGAAAAACTGTTTTTT
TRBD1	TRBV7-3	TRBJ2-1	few	CASSKPGQGIVNEQFF	TGTGCCAGCAGCAAGCCGGGACAGGGGATCGTGAATGAGCAGTTCTTC
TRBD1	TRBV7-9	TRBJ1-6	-	CASSLTGRDSPLHF	TGTGCCAGCAGCTTGACAGGGCGGGACTCACCCCTCCACTTT
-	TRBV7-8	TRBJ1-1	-	CASTVNWVNTEAFF	TGTGCCAGCACCGTGAATTGGGTAAACACTGAAGCTTTCTTT
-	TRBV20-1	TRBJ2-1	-	CSGRNSYNEQFF	TGCAGTGGGCGGAACTCCTACAATGAGCAGTTCTTC
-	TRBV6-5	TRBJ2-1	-	CASSYSWKDNEQFF	TGTGCCAGCAGTTACTCTTGGAAGGACAATGAGCAGTTCTTC
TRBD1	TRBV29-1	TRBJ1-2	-	CSVEQGVDYGYTF	TGCAGCGTTGAGCAGGGGGTGGACTATGGCTACACCTTC
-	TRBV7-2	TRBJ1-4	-	CASSFWGANEKLFF	TGTGCCAGCAGCTTTTGGGGGGCGAATGAAAAACTGTTTTTT
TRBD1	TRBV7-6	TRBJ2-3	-	CASSTTGGEDTQYF	TGTGCCAGCAGCACGACAGGGGGCGAGGATACGCAGTATTTT
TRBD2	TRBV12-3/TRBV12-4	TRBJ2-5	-	CASSSSGGVQETQYF	TGTGCCAGCAGTTCGAGCGGGGGGGTCCAAGAGACCCAGTACTTC
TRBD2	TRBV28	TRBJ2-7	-	CASWSGGRVDEQYF	TGTGCCAGCTGGTCAGGCGGGAGAGTGGACGAGCAGTACTTC
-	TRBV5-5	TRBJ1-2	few	CASSSHGRSRGYTF	TGTGCCAGCAGCTCACATGGCCGAAGTCGGGGCTACACCTTC
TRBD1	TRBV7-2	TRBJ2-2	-	CPSKYRDRMSGELFF	TGTCCCAGCAAGTACCGGGACAGGATGTCTGGGGAGCTGTTTTTT
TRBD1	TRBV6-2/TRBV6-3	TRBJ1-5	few	CASSLSDRGHQPQHF	TGTGCCAGCAGTTTGTCCGACAGGGGCCATCAGCCCCAGCATTTT
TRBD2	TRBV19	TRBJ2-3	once	CASRPFGGRGAGERTDTQYF	TGTGCCAGTAGACCGTTCGGGGGCCGGGGAGCGGGGGAGAGGACAGATACGCAGTATTTT
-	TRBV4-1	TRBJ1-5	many	CASSQGNQPQHF	TGCGCCAGCAGCCAAGGAAATCAGCCCCAGCATTTT
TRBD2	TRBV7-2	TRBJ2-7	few	CASSFGGGEQYF	TGTGCCAGCAGCTTCGGGGGGGGCGAGCAGTACTTC
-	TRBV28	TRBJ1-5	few	CASSPGPPIYSNQPQHF	TGTGCCAGCAGCCCGGGACCCCCTATCTATAGCAATCAGCCCCAGCATTTT
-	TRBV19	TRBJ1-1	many	CASSPRWDHTEAFF	TGTGCCAGTAGTCCCAGGTGGGATCACACTGAAGCTTTCTTT
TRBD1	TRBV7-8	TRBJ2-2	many	CASSSRTGFGELFF	TGTGCCAGCAGCTCCAGGACAGGGTTCGGGGAGCTGTTTTTT
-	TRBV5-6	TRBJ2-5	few	CASSWDQGHLQETQYF	TGTGCCAGCAGCTGGGATCAAGGACACTTACAAGAGACCCAGTACTTC
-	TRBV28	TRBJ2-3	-	CASSLWSGPSTDTQYF	TGTGCCAGCAGTTTATGGTCGGGACCCAGCACAGATACGCAGTATTTT
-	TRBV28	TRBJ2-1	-	CASGEGYNEQFF	TGTGCTTCGGGAGAGGGCTACAATGAGCAGTTCTTC